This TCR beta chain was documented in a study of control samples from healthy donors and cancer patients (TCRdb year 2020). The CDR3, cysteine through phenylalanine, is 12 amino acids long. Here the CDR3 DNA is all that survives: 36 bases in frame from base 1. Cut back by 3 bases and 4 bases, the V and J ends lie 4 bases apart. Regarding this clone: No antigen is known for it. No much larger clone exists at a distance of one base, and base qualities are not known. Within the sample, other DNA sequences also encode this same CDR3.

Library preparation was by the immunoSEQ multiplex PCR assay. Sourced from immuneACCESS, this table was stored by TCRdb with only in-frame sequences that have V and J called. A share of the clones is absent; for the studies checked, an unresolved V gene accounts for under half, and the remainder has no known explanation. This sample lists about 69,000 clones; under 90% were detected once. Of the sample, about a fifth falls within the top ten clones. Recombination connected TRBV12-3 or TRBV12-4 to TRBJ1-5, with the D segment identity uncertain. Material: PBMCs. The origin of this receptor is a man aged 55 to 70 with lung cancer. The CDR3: CASSFANQPQHF. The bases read TGTGCCAGCAGTTTCGCTAATCAGCCCCAGCATTTT.